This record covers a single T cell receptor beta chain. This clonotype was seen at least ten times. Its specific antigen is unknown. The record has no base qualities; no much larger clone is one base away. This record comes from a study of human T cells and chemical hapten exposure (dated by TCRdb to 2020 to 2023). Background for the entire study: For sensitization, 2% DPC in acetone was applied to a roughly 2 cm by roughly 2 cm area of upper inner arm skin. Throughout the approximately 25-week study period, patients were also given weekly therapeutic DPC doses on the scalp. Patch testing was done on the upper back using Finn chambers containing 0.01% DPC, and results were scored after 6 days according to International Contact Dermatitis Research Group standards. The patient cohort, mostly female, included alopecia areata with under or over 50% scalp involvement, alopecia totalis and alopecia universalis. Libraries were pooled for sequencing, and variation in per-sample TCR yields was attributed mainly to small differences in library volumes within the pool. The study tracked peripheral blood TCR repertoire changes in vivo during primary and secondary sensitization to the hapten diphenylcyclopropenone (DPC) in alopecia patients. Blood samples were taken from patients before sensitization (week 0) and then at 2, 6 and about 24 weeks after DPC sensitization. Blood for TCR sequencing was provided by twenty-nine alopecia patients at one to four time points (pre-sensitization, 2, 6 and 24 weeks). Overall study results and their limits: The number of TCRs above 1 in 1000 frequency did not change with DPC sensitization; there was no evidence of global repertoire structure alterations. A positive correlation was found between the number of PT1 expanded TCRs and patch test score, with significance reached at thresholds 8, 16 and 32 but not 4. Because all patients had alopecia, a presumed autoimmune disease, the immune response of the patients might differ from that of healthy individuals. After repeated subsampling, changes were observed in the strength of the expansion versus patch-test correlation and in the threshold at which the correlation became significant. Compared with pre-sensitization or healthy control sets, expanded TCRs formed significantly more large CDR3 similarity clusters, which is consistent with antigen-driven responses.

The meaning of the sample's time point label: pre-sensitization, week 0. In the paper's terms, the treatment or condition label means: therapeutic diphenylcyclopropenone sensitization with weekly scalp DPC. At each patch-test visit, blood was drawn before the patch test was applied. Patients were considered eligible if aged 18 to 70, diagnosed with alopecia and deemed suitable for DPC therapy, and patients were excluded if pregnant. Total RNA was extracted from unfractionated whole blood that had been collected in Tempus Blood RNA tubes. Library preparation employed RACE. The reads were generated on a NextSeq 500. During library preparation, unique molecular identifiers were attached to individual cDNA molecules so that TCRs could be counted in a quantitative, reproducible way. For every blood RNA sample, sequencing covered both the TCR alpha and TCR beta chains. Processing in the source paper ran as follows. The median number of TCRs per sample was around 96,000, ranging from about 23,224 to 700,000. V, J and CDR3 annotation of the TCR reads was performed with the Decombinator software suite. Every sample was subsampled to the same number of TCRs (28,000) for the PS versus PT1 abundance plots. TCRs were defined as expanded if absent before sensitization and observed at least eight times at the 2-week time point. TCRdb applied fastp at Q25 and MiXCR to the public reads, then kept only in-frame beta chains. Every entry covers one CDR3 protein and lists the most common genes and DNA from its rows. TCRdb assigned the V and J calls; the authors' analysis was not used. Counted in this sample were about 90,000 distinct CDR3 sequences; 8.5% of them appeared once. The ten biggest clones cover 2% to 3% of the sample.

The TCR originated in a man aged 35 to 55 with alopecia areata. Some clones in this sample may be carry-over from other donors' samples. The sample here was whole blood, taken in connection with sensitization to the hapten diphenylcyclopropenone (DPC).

The nucleotide sequence is given as TGTGCCAGCAGTTGGACAGGGAGTCAGCCCCAGCATTTT. The encoded protein is CASSWTGSQPQHF. In this chain, TRBV6-2 or TRBV6-3 is recombined with TRBJ1-5, and TRBD1 matches 8 of the central bases. Relative to germline, V is missing 4 bases and J is missing 6 bases, with 2 bases of the junction outside any gene match. Based on the germline V gene, the CDR1 and CDR2 sequences are MNHEY and SVGEGT. From cysteine to phenylalanine, the CDR3 is 13 amino acids long. The CDR3 DNA has 39 bases and is translated from base 1.